This T cell receptor beta chain comes out of a study of blood T cell repertoires in COVID-19. The germline V and J ends were trimmed by 1 base and 9 bases, with 18 bases remaining between them. The CDR3 totals 15 residues. In germline, CDR1 is SGHVS, CDR2 FQNEAQ. The protocol was immunoSEQ multiplex PCR, while the TCRdb copy is restricted to in-frame clones and leaves out a portion. The table lists some 41,000 clones, 80% to 90% of them singletons. The specimen was peripheral blood. The chain couples TRBV7-8 to TRBJ1-1; tentatively, D is TRBD1 (5 bases). The TCR was taken from a man between 40 and 49 years old with active COVID-19. CDR3 residues: CASSLVGSWGTKAFF. The CDR3 DNA sequence: TGTGCCAGCAGCTTAGTGGGTTCTTGGGGGACTAAAGCTTTCTTT.